This paragraph covers one T cell receptor beta chain sequence. This sample is drawn from a study of T cell responses to AZD1222 COVID-19 vaccine. With V trimmed by 1 base and J by 6 bases, 8 bases remained unmatched. Germline CDR1 and CDR2: SGHTA and FQGNSA. CDR3 length: 16 amino acids. Measured with immunoSEQ multiplex PCR; TCRdb has only the in-frame clones, and not every one. The table lists roughly 150,000 clones, approximately 90% of them singletons. The sample consisted of peripheral blood, taken on day 0 of MenACWY control vaccination. This chain uses TRBV7-2 with TRBJ2-3, with 9 nucleotides matching TRBD2. This TCR derives from an adult in good health. In DNA, the CDR3 is TGTGCCAGCAGCTTAGATTCGCTAGCGGGAATGGATACGCAGTATTTT. The encoded protein is CASSLDSLAGMDTQYF.